The present T cell receptor (beta chain) was sequenced within a study of CD4 and CD8 cells across lung adenocarcinoma regions. Donors had localized lung adenocarcinoma, a non-small cell lung cancer. This clonotype has more than one count but fewer than ten. MiXCR, applied by TCRdb to the PCR reads, yields one record per CDR3 protein. Here the sample spans more than 15,000 distinct CDR3 sequences, 46% being singletons. This CDR3 is built from 13 residues. The V and J ends lost 5 bases and 4 bases respectively, with 11 bases between them. In germline, CDR1 is MNHEY, CDR2 SVGEGT. Source material: CD4+ T cells from the margin of a lung tumor. The TCR was taken from a male donor with lung adenocarcinoma. The CD4 and CD8 labels of this study may be unreliable. The V gene is TRBV6-2 or TRBV6-3, the J gene TRBJ1-1; D unresolved. The CDR3 bases are TGTGCCAGCAGTGACACCTCAGGCACTGAAGCTTTCTTT. Its protein is CASSDTSGTEAFF.